These 3 T cell receptor beta chains share one sample of origin, sequenced in a study of control samples from healthy donors and cancer patients (dated by TCRdb to the early 2020s). Receptors were amplified or captured by the immunoSEQ multiplex PCR assay. This immuneACCESS table, as held by TCRdb, lists in-frame sequences with V and J called but not all clones. Of the missing ones, under half trace to an unresolved V gene in checked studies; the others have no known cause. A total of approximately 30,000 clones appear in this sample, around 94% of them only once. Under 8% of the sample is taken by the ten largest. The material sequenced was blood. These receptors were obtained from a man aged 55 to 70 in good health.

The V and J genes are TRBV11-2 and TRBJ2-5; TRBD2 agrees at 7 bases. V shed 4 bases, J shed 1 base, and the junction held 9 bases outside the gene matches. The CDR3 runs to 16 residues. CDR1 SGHAT and CDR2 FQNNGV come from the germline V gene. The DNA for the CDR3 is TGTGCCAGCAGCTATGTCTGGGCTAGCGGCCAAGAGACCCAGTACTTC. Amino acids: CASSYVWASGQETQYF.

The gene calls are TRBV2 and TRBJ1-1, with unresolved D. Trimming removed 6 bases from V and 7 bases from J, with 12 bases in between. Germline lookup yields CDR1 SNHLY and CDR2 FYNNEI. The CDR3 is made up of 12 amino acids. This CDR3 is CASRITQYEAFF. For the CDR3, the DNA is TGTGCCAGCAGAATAACCCAGTATGAAGCTTTCTTT.

The chain has TRBV7-9 and TRBJ1-1; tentative D call: TRBD1 (6 bases). Germline V gene lookup returns CDR1 SEHNR and CDR2 FQNEAQ (reference sequence). Trimming cost V 1 base and J 3 bases, with 15 bases left between them. This CDR3 region has 16 residues. CDR3 nucleotides: TGTGCCAGCAGCTTAGATCAGGGGCTGGGGTACACTGAAGCTTTCTTT. It specifies CASSLDQGLGYTEAFF.